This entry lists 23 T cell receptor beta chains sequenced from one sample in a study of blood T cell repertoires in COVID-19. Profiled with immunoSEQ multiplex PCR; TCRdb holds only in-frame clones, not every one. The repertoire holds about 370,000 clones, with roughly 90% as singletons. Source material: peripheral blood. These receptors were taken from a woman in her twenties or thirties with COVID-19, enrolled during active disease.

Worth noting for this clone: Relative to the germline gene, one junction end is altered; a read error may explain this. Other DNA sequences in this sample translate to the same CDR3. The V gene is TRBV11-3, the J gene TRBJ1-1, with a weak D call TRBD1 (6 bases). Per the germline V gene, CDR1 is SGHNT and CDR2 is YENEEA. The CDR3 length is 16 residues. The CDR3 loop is CASSPRGGQKNTEAFF. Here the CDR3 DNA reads TGTGCCAGCAGCCCTAGGGGCGGACAGAAGAACACTGAGGCTTTCTTT. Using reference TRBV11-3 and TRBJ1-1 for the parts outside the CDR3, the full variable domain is EAGVVQSPRYKIIEKKQPVAFWCNPISGHNTLYWYLQNLGQGPELLIRYENEEAVDDSQLPKDRFSAERLKGVDSTLKIQPAELGDSAVYLCASSPRGGQKNTEAFFGQGTRLTVV.

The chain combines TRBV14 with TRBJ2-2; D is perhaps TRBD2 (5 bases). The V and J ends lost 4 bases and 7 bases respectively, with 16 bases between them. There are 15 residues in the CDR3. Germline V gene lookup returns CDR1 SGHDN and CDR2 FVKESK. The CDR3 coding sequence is TGTGCCAGCAGCCCCCGATTAGCGACGGTCGGGGAGCTGTTTTTT. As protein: CASSPRLATVGELFF. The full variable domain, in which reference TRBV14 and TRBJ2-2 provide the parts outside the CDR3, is EAGVTQFPSHSVIEKGQTVTLRCDPISGHDNLYWYRRVMGKEIKFLLHFVKESKQDESGMPNNRFLAERTGGTYSTLKVQPAELEDSGVYFCASSPRLATVGELFFGEGSRLTVL.

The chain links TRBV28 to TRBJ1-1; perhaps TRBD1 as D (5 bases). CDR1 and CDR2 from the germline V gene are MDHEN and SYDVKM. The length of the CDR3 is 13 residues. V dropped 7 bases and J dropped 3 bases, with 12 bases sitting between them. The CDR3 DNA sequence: TGTGCCAGCACTCCAGGGACTTACACTGAAGCTTTCTTT. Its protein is CASTPGTYTEAFF.

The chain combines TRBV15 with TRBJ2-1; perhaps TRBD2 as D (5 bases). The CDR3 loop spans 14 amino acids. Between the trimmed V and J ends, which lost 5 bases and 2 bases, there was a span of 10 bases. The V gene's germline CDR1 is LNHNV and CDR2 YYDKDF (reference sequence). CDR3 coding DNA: TGTGCCACCAGCCTCCCCGGGGCCTACAATGAGCAGTTCTTC. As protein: CATSLPGAYNEQFF.

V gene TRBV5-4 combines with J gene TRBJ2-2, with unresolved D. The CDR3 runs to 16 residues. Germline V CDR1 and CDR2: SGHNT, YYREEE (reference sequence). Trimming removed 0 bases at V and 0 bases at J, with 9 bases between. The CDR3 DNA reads TGTGCCAGCAGCTTGGTTGCGACTCCGAACACCGGGGAGCTGTTTTTT. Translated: CASSLVATPNTGELFF.

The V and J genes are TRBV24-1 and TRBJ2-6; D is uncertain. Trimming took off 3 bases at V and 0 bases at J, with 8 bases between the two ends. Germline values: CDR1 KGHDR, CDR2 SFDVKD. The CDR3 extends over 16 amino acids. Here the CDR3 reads CATSDDSRSGANVLTF. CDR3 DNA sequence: TGTGCCACCAGTGATGATAGCCGCTCTGGGGCCAACGTCCTGACTTTC.

The CDR3 region has the DNA TGTGCCAGCAGTGGCCGGGTCCCCTATGGCTACACCTTC. It is translated as CASSGRVPYGYTF. The chain recombines TRBV2 with TRBJ1-2; D is ambiguous. The CDR3 covers 13 residues. Germline values: CDR1 SNHLY, CDR2 FYNNEI. The V gene lost 4 bases and the J gene lost 4 bases, with 10 bases spanning the gap.

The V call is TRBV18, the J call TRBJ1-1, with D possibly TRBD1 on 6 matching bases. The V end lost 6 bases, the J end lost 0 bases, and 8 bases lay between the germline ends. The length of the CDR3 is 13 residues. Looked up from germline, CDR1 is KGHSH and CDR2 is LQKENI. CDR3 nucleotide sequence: TGTGCCAGCTCCCGGACAGTGAACACTGAAGCTTTCTTT. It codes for CASSRTVNTEAFF.

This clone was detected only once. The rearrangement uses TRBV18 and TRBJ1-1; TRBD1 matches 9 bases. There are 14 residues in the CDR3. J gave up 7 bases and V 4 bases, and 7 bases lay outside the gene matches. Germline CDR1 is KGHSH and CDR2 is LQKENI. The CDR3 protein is CASSRTGGQGEAFF. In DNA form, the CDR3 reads TGTGCCAGCTCACGAACAGGGGGCCAGGGTGAAGCTTTCTTT.

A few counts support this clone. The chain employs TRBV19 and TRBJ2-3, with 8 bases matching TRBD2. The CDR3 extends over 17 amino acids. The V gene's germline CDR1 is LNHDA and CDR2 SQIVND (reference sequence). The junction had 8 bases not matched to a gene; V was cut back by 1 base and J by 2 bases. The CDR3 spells CASSIGGAGGATDTQYF. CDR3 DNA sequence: TGTGCCAGTAGTATAGGTGGGGCGGGGGGCGCCACAGATACGCAGTATTTT.

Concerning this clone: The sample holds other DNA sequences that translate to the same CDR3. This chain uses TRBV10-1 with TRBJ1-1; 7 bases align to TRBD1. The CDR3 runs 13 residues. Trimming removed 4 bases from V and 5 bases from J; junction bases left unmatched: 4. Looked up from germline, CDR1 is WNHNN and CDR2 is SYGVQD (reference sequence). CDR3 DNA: TGCGCCAGCAGTGGGGGGACAGTAACTGAAGCTTTCTTT. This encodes CASSGGTVTEAFF.

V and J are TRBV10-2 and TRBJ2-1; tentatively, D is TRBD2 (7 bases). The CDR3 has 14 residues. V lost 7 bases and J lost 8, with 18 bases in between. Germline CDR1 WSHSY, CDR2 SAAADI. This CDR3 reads CASNPWEGGHEQFF. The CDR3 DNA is TGCGCCAGCAATCCCTGGGAGGGGGGGCATGAGCAGTTCTTC.

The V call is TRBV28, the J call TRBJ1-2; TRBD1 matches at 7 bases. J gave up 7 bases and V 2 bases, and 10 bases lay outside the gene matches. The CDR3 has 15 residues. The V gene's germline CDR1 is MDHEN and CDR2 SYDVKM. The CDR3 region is CASSLTQGGGSGYTF. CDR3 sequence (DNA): TGTGCCAGCAGTTTAACCCAAGGAGGGGGCTCTGGCTACACCTTC.

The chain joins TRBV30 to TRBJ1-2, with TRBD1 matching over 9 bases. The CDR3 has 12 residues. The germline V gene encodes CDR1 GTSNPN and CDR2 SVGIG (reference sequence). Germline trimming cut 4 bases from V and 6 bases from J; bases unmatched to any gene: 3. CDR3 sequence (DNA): TGTGCCTGGAAAGGGACAGGGCATGGCTACACCTTC. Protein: CAWKGTGHGYTF.

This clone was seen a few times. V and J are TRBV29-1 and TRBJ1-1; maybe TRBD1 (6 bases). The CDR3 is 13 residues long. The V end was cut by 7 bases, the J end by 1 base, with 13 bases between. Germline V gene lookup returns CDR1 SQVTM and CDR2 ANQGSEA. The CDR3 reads CSGRSQGNTEAFF. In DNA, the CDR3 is TGCAGCGGAAGATCACAGGGGAACACTGAAGCTTTCTTT.

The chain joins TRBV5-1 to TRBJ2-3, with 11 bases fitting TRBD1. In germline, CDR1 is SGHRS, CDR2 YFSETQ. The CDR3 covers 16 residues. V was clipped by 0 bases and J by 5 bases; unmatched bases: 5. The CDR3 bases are TGCGCCAGCAGCTTGGCCGGGACAGGGGGTATAGATACGCAGTATTTT. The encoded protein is CASSLAGTGGIDTQYF.

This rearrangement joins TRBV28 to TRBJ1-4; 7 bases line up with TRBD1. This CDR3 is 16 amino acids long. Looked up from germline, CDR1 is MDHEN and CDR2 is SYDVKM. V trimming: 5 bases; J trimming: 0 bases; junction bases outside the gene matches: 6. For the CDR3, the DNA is TGTGCCAGCAGTCGGACAGGAGTTGCAACTAATGAAAAACTGTTTTTT. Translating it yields CASSRTGVATNEKLFF.

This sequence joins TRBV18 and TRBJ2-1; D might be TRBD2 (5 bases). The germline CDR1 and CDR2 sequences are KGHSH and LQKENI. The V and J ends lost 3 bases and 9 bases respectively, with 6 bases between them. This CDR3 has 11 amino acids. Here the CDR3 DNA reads TGTGCCAGCTCACCTGAGGGTGAGCAGTTCTTC. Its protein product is CASSPEGEQFF. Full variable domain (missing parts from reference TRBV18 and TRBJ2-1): NAGVMQNPRHLVRRRGQEARLRCSPMKGHSHVYWYRQLPEEGLKFMVYLQKENIIDESGMPKERFSAEFPKEGPSILRIQQVVRGDSAAYFCASSPEGEQFFGPGTRLTVL.

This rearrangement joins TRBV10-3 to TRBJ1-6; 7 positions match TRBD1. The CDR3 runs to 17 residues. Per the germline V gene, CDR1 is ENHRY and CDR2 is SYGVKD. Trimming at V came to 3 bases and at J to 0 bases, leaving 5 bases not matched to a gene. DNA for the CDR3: TGTGCCATCAGTGACGTGGGGGACAGCTCCTATAATTCACCCCTCCACTTT. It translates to CAISDVGDSSYNSPLHF.

CDR3 sequence reads: CASTRGVNTEAFF. The CDR3 DNA is TGTGCCAGCACCCGCGGAGTAAACACTGAAGCTTTCTTT. The V call is TRBV6-5, the J call TRBJ1-1; no clear D gene. V lost 7 bases to trimming and J lost 2 bases, with 11 bases between them. Per germline, CDR1 MNHEY and CDR2 SVGAGI. CDR3 length: 13 residues.

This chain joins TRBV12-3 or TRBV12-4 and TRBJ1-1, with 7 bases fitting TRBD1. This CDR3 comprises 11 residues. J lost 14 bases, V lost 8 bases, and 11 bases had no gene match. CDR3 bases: TGTGCCAGCGTAGAGGGGGCGATTCCCTTCTTT. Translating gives CASVEGAIPFF.

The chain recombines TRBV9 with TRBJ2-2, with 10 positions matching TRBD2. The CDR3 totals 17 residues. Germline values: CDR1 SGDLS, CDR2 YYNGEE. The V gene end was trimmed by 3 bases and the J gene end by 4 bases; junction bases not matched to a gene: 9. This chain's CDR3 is CASSADLAGVTTGELFF. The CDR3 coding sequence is TGTGCCAGCAGCGCCGACCTAGCGGGAGTAACCACCGGGGAGCTGTTTTTT.

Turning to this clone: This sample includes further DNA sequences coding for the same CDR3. DNA for the CDR3: TGTGCCAGCAGTTACGACAGGGGGAACACTGAAGCTTTCTTT. This encodes CASSYDRGNTEAFF. V is TRBV6-5 and J is TRBJ1-1, with 8 bases lining up with TRBD1. Germline CDR1 and CDR2: MNHEY and SVGAGI. V trimming: 2 bases; J trimming: 1 base; junction bases outside the gene matches: 0. CDR3 length: 14 residues.